This TCR beta chain is from a study of radiotherapy plus CTLA-4 blockade in lung cancer (dated by TCRdb to the late 2010s). Broadly, across the study: Objective responses occurred in around 20% of enrolled patients, and under 40% achieved disease control. What the authors observed across the whole study: After treatment with radiotherapy and ipilimumab, TCR clones that originated in tumors expanded in peripheral blood. Early dynamic changes in blood T cell clones, together with increased serum interferon-beta after radiation, were reported as the strongest predictors of response.

This clone has a single count. It lacks a known antigen. No per-base quality is available; no much larger clone lies one base away. The CDR3 sequence holds 16 residues, the cysteine and phenylalanine included. Of all the DNA, just the CDR3 is kept, 48 bases in frame from base 1. Trimming removed 5 bases from V and 8 bases from J; the gene matches leave 11 bases unexplained. The CDR1 and CDR2 encoded by the germline V gene are SGHTA and FQGNSA. The study tested focal radiation therapy combined with CTLA-4 blockade (ipilimumab) in patients with chemo-refractory metastatic non-small-cell lung cancer. Library preparation used the immunoSEQ multiplex PCR assay. The clones in this table, taken by TCRdb from immuneACCESS, are in-frame only. Not every clone is retained; where verified, under half of the shortfall comes from an unresolved V gene, and the cause of the rest is unknown. In this sample the table shows over 75,000 clones, 75% to 90% of which occur a single time. The ten largest clonotypes hold 0.75% to 1% of the sample.

The sequence is built from TRBV7-2 and TRBJ2-3; a stretch of 12 junction bases matches TRBD2. This receptor was taken from a human donor with non-small cell lung cancer who had stable disease on radiotherapy plus ipilimumab. The specimen was peripheral blood, collected from a patient treated with radiotherapy plus ipilimumab. The sequenced DNA is TGTGCCAGCAGCCCGTCTAGCGGGGGGGCCATCCGTACGCAGTATTTT. It translates to CASSPSSGGAIRTQYF.